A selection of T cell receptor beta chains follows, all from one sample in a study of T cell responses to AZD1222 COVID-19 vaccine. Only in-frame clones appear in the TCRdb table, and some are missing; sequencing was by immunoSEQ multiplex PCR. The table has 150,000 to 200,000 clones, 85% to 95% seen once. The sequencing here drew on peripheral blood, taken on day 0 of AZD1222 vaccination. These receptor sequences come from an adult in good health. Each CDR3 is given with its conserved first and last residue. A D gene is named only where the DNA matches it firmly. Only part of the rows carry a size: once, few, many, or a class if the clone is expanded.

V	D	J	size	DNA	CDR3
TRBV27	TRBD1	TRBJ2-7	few	TGTGCCAGCAGTTTATCACAGGGGCCCGAGCAGTACTTC	CASSLSQGPEQYF
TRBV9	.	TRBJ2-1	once	TGTGCCAGCAGCGGGTCCGTGTACAATGAGCAGTTCTTC	CASSGSVYNEQFF
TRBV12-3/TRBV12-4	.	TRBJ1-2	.	TGTGCCAGCAGTTTCGGACAGTATGGCTACACCTTC	CASSFGQYGYTF
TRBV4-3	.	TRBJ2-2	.	TGCGCCAGCAGCCAAGATGAGTTCCACACCGGGGAGCTGTTTTTT	CASSQDEFHTGELFF
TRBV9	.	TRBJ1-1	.	TGTGCCAGCAGCGTAGACAGACACGAAGCTTTCTTT	CASSVDRHEAFF
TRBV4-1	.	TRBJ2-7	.	TGCGCCAGCAGCCAAGACGGGTACGACGCCTACGAGCAGTACTTC	CASSQDGYDAYEQYF
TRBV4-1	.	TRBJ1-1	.	TGCGCCAGCAGCCAAGTTGGTCGATGGGAGAACACTGAAGCTTTCTTT	CASSQVGRWENTEAFF
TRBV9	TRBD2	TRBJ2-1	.	TGTGCCAGCAGCGTAGGCCAGACTAGCGGGTCTGAGCAGTTCTTC	CASSVGQTSGSEQFF
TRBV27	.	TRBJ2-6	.	TGTGCCAGCAGAAACAGGGCTGGGGCCAACGTCCTGACTTTC	CASRNRAGANVLTF
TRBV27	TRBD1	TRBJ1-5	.	TGTGCCAGCAGTCGACGGGCGCCAACAGGGGCAGGGGATAGCAATCAGCCCCAGCATTTT	CASSRRAPTGAGDSNQPQHF
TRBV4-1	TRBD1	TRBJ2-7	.	TGCGCCAGCAGCCAAGAAGCCAGGGGGCTTGGCAGCGAGCAGTACTTC	CASSQEARGLGSEQYF
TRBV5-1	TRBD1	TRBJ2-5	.	TGCGCCAGCAGCTTGTGGGACAGGAGGAGCCAAGAGACCCAGTACTTC	CASSLWDRRSQETQYF
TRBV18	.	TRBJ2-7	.	TGTGCCAGCTCCTACGGGAGTCTCTCCTACGAGCAGTACTTC	CASSYGSLSYEQYF
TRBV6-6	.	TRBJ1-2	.	TGTGCCAGCAGCCGGGGTGATAGAGACACCATCTATGGCTACACCTTC	CASSRGDRDTIYGYTF
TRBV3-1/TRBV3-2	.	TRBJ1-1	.	TGTGCCAGCAGCCAAGAATCCAGGGCCACTGAAGCTTTCTTT	CASSQESRATEAFF
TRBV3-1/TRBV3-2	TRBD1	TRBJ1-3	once	TGTGCCAGCAGCCGGGGGACAGGGGGCTTTGGAAACACCATATATTTT	CASSRGTGGFGNTIYF
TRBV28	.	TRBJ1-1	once	TGTGCCAGCAGCCCCCGGACTGAAGCTTTCTTT	CASSPRTEAFF
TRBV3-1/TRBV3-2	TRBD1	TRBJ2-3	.	TGTGCCAGCAGCCCCGGGACAGAAAGCACAGATACGCAGTATTTT	CASSPGTESTDTQYF
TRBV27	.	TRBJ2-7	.	TGTGCCAGCAGCCCTGTCGGGGGGACACGCTTCTACGAGCAGTACTTC	CASSPVGGTRFYEQYF
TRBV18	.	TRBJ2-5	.	TGTGCCAGCTCGCCGCAGGGCGGCGGAAAGACCCAGTACTTC	CASSPQGGGKTQYF
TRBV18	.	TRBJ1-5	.	TGTGCCAGCTCACCAGATCATGGCCAGCCCCAGCATTTT	CASSPDHGQPQHF
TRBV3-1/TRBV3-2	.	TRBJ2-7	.	TGTGCCAGCAGCCGCAGACAGAGCGACGAGCAGTACTTC	CASSRRQSDEQYF
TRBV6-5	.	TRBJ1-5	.	TGTGCCAGCGCGACGGGGGACTCGTACGAGCCCCAGCATTTT	CASATGDSYEPQHF
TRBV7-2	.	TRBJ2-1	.	TGTGCCAGCAGCCTTTACCAGCTCTATGAGCAGTTCTTC	CASSLYQLYEQFF
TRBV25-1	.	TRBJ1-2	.	TGTGCCAGCAGTGATACAACTGCTAACTATGGCTACACCTTC	CASSDTTANYGYTF
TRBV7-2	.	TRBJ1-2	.	TGTGCCAGCAGACAGCCAAACTATGGCTACACCTTC	CASRQPNYGYTF
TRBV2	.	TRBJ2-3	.	TGTGCCAGCAGCGACACAGATACGCAGTATTTT	CASSDTDTQYF
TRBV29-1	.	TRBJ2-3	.	TGCAGCGGCAGGTTGCAGGGCACAGATACGCAGTATTTT	CSGRLQGTDTQYF
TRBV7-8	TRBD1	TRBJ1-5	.	TGTGCCAGCAGCTTAGCCAGGGGGCGGCTTCAGCCCCAGCATTTT	CASSLARGRLQPQHF
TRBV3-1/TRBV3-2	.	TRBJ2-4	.	TGTGCCAGCAGCCAAGGACTAGCCAAAAACATTCAGTACTTC	CASSQGLAKNIQYF
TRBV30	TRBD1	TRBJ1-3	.	TGTGCCTGGAGTGCCTCGACAGGGGCTGGAAACACCATATATTTT	CAWSASTGAGNTIYF
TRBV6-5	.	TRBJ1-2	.	TGTGCCAGCCGGGCTTGGGACACTAAAAACTATGGCTACACCTTC	CASRAWDTKNYGYTF
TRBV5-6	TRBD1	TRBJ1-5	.	TGTGCCAGCAGCCTTCAGGGGGCAGGCAATCAGCCCCAGCATTTT	CASSLQGAGNQPQHF
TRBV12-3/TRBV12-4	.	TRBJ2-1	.	TGTGCCAGCAGTTGGGGGGCTACTGAGCAGTTCTTC	CASSWGATEQFF
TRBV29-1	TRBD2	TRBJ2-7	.	TGCAGCGGGAGGGATAGCGGGGAGGGACAGCAGTACTTC	CSGRDSGEGQQYF
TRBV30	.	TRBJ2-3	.	TGTGCCTGGAGTGTAGGGGCCCAACGGTATTTT	CAWSVGAQRYF
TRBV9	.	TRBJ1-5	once	TGTGCCAGCAGTGCTAATCAGGGTACCAATCAGCCCCAGCATTTT	CASSANQGTNQPQHF
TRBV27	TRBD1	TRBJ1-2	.	TGTGCCAGCAGCAGGACAGGGAGGAAACACACCTTC	CASSRTGRKHTF
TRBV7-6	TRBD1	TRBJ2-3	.	TGTGCCAGCAGCCCCAGGACAGGGGGCGAAGATACGCAGTATTTT	CASSPRTGGEDTQYF
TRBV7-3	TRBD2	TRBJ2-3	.	TGTGCCAGCAGCCAATGGGGGGGTTTTCAAGATACGCAGTATTTT	CASSQWGGFQDTQYF
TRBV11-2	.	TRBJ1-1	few	TGTGCCAGCAGCTTCCGGTTGGACACTGAAGCTTTCTTT	CASSFRLDTEAFF
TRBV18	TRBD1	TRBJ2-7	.	TGTGCCAGCTCCCGGTCACAGGGGGCGGAGGAGCAGTACTTC	CASSRSQGAEEQYF
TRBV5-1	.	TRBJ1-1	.	TGCGCCAGCGCACTCGGGGCTACTGAAGCTTTCTTT	CASALGATEAFF
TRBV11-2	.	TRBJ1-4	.	TGTGCCAGCAGTCAAAGGGGGGGCCTTGAAAAACTGTTTTTT	CASSQRGGLEKLFF
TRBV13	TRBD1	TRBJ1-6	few	TGTGCCAGCAGCTTATTCGCGGGGACAGGGGGACCACCCCTCCACTTT	CASSLFAGTGGPPLHF
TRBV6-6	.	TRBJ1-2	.	TGTGCCAGCAGTCGGGAGGGCTACACCTTC	CASSREGYTF
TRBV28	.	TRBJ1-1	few	TGTGCCAGCAGTCTCTGGTCCACTGAAGCTTTCTTT	CASSLWSTEAFF
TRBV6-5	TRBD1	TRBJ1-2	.	TGTGCCAGCAGGGACAGGTGGGGGTATGGCTACACCTTC	CASRDRWGYGYTF
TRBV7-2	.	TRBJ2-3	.	TGTGCCAGCACCTGGGGCAGCCAAAGCACAGATACGCAGTATTTT	CASTWGSQSTDTQYF
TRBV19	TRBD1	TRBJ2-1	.	TGTGCCAGTAGTAGGTTGACAGGGATGAAGGCTTACAATGAGCAGTTCTTC	CASSRLTGMKAYNEQFF
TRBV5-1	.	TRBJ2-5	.	TGCGCCAGCAGCTTGGAAAAGACCCAGTACTTC	CASSLEKTQYF
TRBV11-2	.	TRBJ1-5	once	TGTGCCAGCAGCTTAGGGCTGGGCCCGAATCAGCCCCAGCATTTT	CASSLGLGPNQPQHF
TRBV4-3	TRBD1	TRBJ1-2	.	TGCGCCAGCAGGACTGCCGGGACAGGTTCCTATGGCTACACCTTC	CASRTAGTGSYGYTF
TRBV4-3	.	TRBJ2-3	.	TGCGCCAGCAGCCAAGATCTGGGCACAGATACGCAGTATTTT	CASSQDLGTDTQYF
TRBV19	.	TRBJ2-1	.	TGTGCCACTACCGACCCGGGACGTTTCCACAATGAGCAGTTCTTC	CATTDPGRFHNEQFF
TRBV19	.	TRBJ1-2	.	TGTGCCAGTAGCGGACAGAACTATGGCTACACCTTC	CASSGQNYGYTF
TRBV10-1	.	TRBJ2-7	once	TGCGCCAGCCGTCCCCAGGGGGGATTGATCACTAGGAACCAATACGAGCAGTACTTC	CASRPQGGLITRNQYEQYF